These T cell receptor beta chains were read from a single sample in a study of cytomegalovirus exposure and HLA in healthy donors. The data were produced by immunoSEQ multiplex PCR, yet TCRdb's version contains in-frame clones alone and is incomplete. Here the sample spans about 350,000 clones, about nine tenths being singletons. Sequenced: PBMCs. Source of these receptors: a woman aged 25 to 39 in good health and CMV-seropositive. The CDR3 runs from the conserved cysteine through the conserved F or W. Fields, in order: D gene, V gene, clone size, J gene, CDR3 protein, CDR3 DNA. The D gene is left open where the match is weak. Clone size is not always given. Where it is, it says once, few, many or a class for expanded clones.

>TRBD1|TRBV28|NA|TRBJ1-2
CASSPLGPLGGGIYGYTF
TGTGCCAGCAGTCCCCTCGGTCCCCTTGGAGGGGGCATCTATGGCTACACCTTC
>NA|TRBV25-1|NA|TRBJ2-1
CASSGTRSNEQFF
TGTGCCAGCAGTGGGACACGCTCCAATGAGCAGTTCTTC
>NA|TRBV28|NA|TRBJ1-5
CASIPVGQGSQPQHF
TGTGCCAGCATCCCCGTCGGGCAGGGAAGTCAGCCCCAGCATTTT
>NA|TRBV28|NA|TRBJ1-1
CASSFAGRSTEAFF
TGTGCCAGCAGTTTTGCGGGCCGGAGCACTGAAGCTTTCTTT
>NA|TRBV19|NA|TRBJ2-7
CASSPGWGAMYEQYF
TGTGCCAGTAGCCCCGGTTGGGGGGCGATGTACGAGCAGTACTTC
>NA|TRBV9|NA|TRBJ2-7
CASSPRGSYEQYF
TGTGCCAGCAGCCCCAGAGGGTCCTACGAGCAGTACTTC
>NA|TRBV28|NA|TRBJ2-1
CASRLAYNEQFF
TGTGCCAGCCGTCTAGCGTACAATGAGCAGTTCTTC
>NA|TRBV7-2|few|TRBJ2-2
CASTKGLNTGELFF
TGTGCCAGCACCAAGGGCCTGAACACCGGGGAGCTGTTTTTT
>TRBD2|TRBV9|NA|TRBJ2-3
CASSVGLAGGLDTQYF
TGTGCCAGCAGCGTTGGTCTAGCGGGGGGGTTAGATACGCAGTATTTT
>NA|TRBV4-1|NA|TRBJ1-2
CASSQEQATYTYGYTF
TGCGCCAGCAGCCAAGAACAGGCAACCTATACGTATGGCTACACCTTC
>TRBD1|TRBV28|NA|TRBJ2-7
CASSSGTAFSYEQYF
TGTGCCAGCAGTTCCGGGACAGCCTTCTCCTACGAGCAGTACTTC
>TRBD1|TRBV7-3|NA|TRBJ1-6
CASSTTGFNSPLHF
TGTGCCAGCAGTACGACAGGGTTCAATTCACCCCTCCACTTT
>NA|TRBV5-4|NA|TRBJ2-5
CASSLVSIGGETQYF
TGTGCCAGCAGCTTGGTTAGCATTGGGGGGGAGACCCAGTACTTC
>NA|TRBV7-9|few|TRBJ1-1
CASSFLTGNTEAFF
TGTGCCAGCAGCTTCCTTACAGGGAACACTGAAGCTTTCTTT
>NA|TRBV5-1|NA|TRBJ2-7
CASSLDGHWNSYEQYF
TGCGCCAGCAGCTTGGACGGTCACTGGAACTCCTACGAGCAGTACTTC
>NA|TRBV4-3|NA|TRBJ1-3
CASSQRMGGSSGNTIYF
TGCGCCAGCAGCCAAAGGATGGGGGGCAGCTCTGGAAACACCATATATTTT
>NA|TRBV28|NA|TRBJ2-2
CASSLWTGELFF
TGTGCCAGCAGTTTATGGACCGGGGAGCTGTTTTTT
>NA|TRBV27|NA|TRBJ2-7
CASRRPPYEQYF
TGTGCCAGCAGGCGACCTCCCTACGAGCAGTACTTC
>TRBD2|TRBV28|few|TRBJ2-1
CASSPRLAGTYNEQFF
TGTGCCAGCAGCCCCCGACTAGCGGGGACCTACAATGAGCAGTTCTTC
>NA|TRBV4-3|NA|TRBJ1-4
CASSQDRLRQINEKLFF
TGCGCCAGCAGCCAAGATCGACTGCGGCAGATTAATGAAAAACTGTTTTTT
>NA|TRBV7-8|NA|TRBJ1-5
CATQLLPGAHSNQPQHF
TGTGCCACCCAGCTTCTACCAGGGGCCCATAGCAATCAGCCCCAGCATTTT
>NA|TRBV27|NA|TRBJ1-1
CASSSRTEAFF
TGTGCCAGCAGTTCGAGGACTGAAGCTTTCTTT
>TRBD1|TRBV30|NA|TRBJ2-5
CACYSWDRGEETQYF
TGTGCCTGCTATAGCTGGGACAGGGGCGAGGAGACCCAGTACTTC
>NA|TRBV10-3|few|TRBJ1-1
CAIRSTANTEAFF
TGTGCCATCAGATCTACAGCGAACACTGAAGCTTTCTTT
>NA|TRBV5-4|few|TRBJ1-1
CASSLAGLYTEAFF
TGTGCCAGCAGCTTGGCCGGCTTGTACACTGAAGCTTTCTTT
>NA|TRBV13|NA|TRBJ2-5
CASSSRILQETQYF
TGTGCCAGCAGCTCTAGGATCCTACAAGAGACCCAGTACTTC
>TRBD1|TRBV5-4|NA|TRBJ2-5
CASRRRQGETQYF
TGTGCCAGCAGGCGCCGACAGGGGGAGACCCAGTACTTC
>TRBD1|TRBV18|NA|TRBJ2-7
CASSQRQGSAYEQYF
TGTGCCAGCTCACAGAGACAGGGGTCTGCCTACGAGCAGTACTTC
>NA|TRBV6-6|NA|TRBJ2-7
CASLRDGSSYEQYF
TGTGCCAGCCTTAGGGACGGGAGCTCCTACGAGCAGTACTTC
>NA|TRBV7-9|few|TRBJ2-2
CASSLAGINTGELFF
TGTGCCAGCAGCTTGGCGGGGATCAACACCGGGGAGCTGTTTTTT
>NA|TRBV6-6|NA|TRBJ2-7
CASVVRESYEQYF
TGTGCCAGCGTTGTAAGGGAATCCTACGAGCAGTACTTC
>NA|TRBV7-2|NA|TRBJ2-3
CASSLVGTASTDTQYF
TGTGCCAGCAGCTTAGTAGGGACGGCTAGCACAGATACGCAGTATTTT